One sample yielded the 21 T cell receptor beta chains listed below, sequenced in a study of neurological immune-mediated disorders (dated by TCRdb to the late 2010s). Library construction relied on 5' RACE. This sample was sequenced with an Illumina HiSeq 2500. In-frame beta chains were kept once TCRdb had trimmed the public reads at Q25 with fastp and called clones with MiXCR. For every CDR3 protein sequence, its rows merge into one entry that carries the most common genes and DNA. Present in this sample are about 55,000 distinct CDR3 sequences, approximately 3.9% of which were seen just once. The ten largest make up around 1.5% of the sample. Input material: PBMCs. Every receptor here comes from a man aged 25 to 45 with multiple sclerosis.

This clonotype was detected many times. V usage is TRBV5-6 and J usage is TRBJ1-2; D gene unclear. The V and J ends lost 9 bases and 8 bases respectively, with 38 bases between them. The length of the CDR3 is 19 residues. Germline V CDR1 and CDR2: SGHDT, YYEEEE. DNA for the CDR3: TGTGCCACCCAGGATTCCTCAAACAAACTCATACTTCACCGTAGCGGCTACACCTTC. Translation: CATQDSSNKLILHRSGYTF.

In this sample, this clonotype turned up many times. This chain joins TRBV4-2 and TRBJ2-7, with TRBD1 matching over 9 bases. In germline, CDR1 is LGHNA, CDR2 YNFKEQ. This CDR3 is 13 amino acids long. V trimming: 1 base; J trimming: 5 bases; junction bases outside the gene matches: 0. CDR3 sequence (DNA): TGTGCCAGCAGCCAAGGACAGGGGGACGAGCAGTACTTC. Translating gives CASSQGQGDEQYF.

This clonotype showed up many times. V usage is TRBV6-5 and J usage is TRBJ1-4; possible D gene TRBD1, 5 bases. Trimming cost V 6 bases and J 8 bases, with 22 bases left between them. The CDR3 runs to 16 residues. Germline CDR1 reads MNHEY; CDR2 reads SVGAGI. The CDR3 protein is CASSPGTAPREEKLFF. In DNA, the CDR3 is TGTGCCAGCAGCCCAGGGACCGCTCCCCGGGAAGAAAAACTGTTTTTT.

This clonotype was seen at least ten times. The rearrangement links TRBV29-1 to TRBJ2-1; no clear D gene. V lost 2 bases and J 6 bases, leaving 5 bases between the germline ends. The CDR3 is made up of 11 amino acids. Germline-derived CDR1 and CDR2 are SQVTM and ANQGSEA. The CDR3: CSVEKGNEQFF. CDR3 coding DNA: TGCAGCGTTGAAAAGGGCAATGAGCAGTTCTTC.

This clonotype was seen repeatedly, ten times or more. The V and J genes are TRBV7-3 and TRBJ2-1; no clear D gene. Germline CDR1 reads SGHTA; CDR2 reads FQGTGA. This CDR3 is built from 12 residues. V dropped 2 bases and J dropped 6 bases, with 5 bases sitting between them. For the CDR3, the DNA is TGTGCCAGCAGCTTACTGCCCAATGAGCAGTTCTTC. This translates into CASSLLPNEQFF.

Of note for this clonotype: A read error may be the cause here, since a much bigger clone is one base away. The J gene is TRBJ1-2, the V gene TRBV6-6, with D possibly being TRBD1 (6 bases). The V gene lost 5 bases and the J gene lost 2 bases, with 15 bases spanning the gap. This CDR3 comprises 15 residues. Germline CDR1 and CDR2: MNHNY and SVGAGI (reference sequence). In nucleotides, the CDR3 is TGTGCCAGCAGTCAACAGGGCCCGACCAACTATGGCTACACCTTC. Translated: CASSQQGPTNYGYTF.

This clonotype was counted many times. V is TRBV20-1 and J is TRBJ1-1; TRBD1 is a possible D gene (5 bases). The CDR3 contains 12 residues. CDR1 is DFQATT and CDR2 is SNEGSKA in the germline V gene (reference sequence). V lost 4 bases to trimming and J lost 6 bases, with 12 bases between them. The CDR3 spells CSAKGGDSEAFF. The CDR3 coding sequence is TGCAGTGCTAAAGGAGGGGATTCTGAAGCTTTCTTT.

This clonotype was seen many times. The chain is built from TRBV4-1 and TRBJ1-2, with 9 bases aligning to TRBD1. The CDR3 spans 15 residues. J was trimmed by 8 bases and V by 6 bases; bases with no gene match: 13. Germline CDR1 and CDR2: MGHRA and YSYEKL. This CDR3 is CASSPGQGLELGYTF. As DNA, the CDR3 is TGCGCCAGCAGTCCGGGACAGGGCCTTGAATTGGGCTACACCTTC.

V and J are TRBV30 and TRBJ1-5; D call uncertain. Trimming stripped 3 bases from V and 3 bases from J, with 12 bases between. This CDR3 spans 14 amino acids. Per germline, CDR1 GTSNPN and CDR2 SVGIG (reference sequence). CDR3 region: CAWSQEGYNQPQHF. For the CDR3, the DNA is TGTGCCTGGAGCCAGGAGGGTTACAATCAGCCCCAGCATTTT.

This clonotype was seen repeatedly, ten times or more. This chain uses TRBV12-3 or TRBV12-4 with TRBJ1-1; TRBD1 matches 7 bases. The CDR3 is 14 amino acids. Trimming removed 5 bases from V and 7 bases from J; junction bases left unmatched: 10. The DNA for the CDR3 is TGTGCCAGCAGTCCGATAGACAGGGCGGTTGAAGCTTTCTTT. Protein: CASSPIDRAVEAFF.

This chain joins TRBV18 and TRBJ1-5; D perhaps matches TRBD1 (6 bases). The CDR3 is 14 amino acids. Trimming took 2 bases from V and 8 from J, leaving 13 bases between them. Per the germline V gene, CDR1 is KGHSH and CDR2 is LQKENI. CDR3 sequence reads: CASSPDRPPEPQHF. The CDR3 DNA sequence: TGTGCCAGCTCACCAGACAGGCCTCCGGAGCCCCAGCATTTT.

The V and J genes are TRBV27 and TRBJ2-2, with TRBD2 as a possible D gene (5 bases). The V gene's germline CDR1 is MNHEY and CDR2 SMNVEV (reference sequence). The CDR3 consists of 14 residues. CDR3 amino acids: CATRGRTGNWELFF. CDR3 DNA: TGTGCTACCCGAGGGCGGACGGGCAACTGGGAGCTGTTTTTT.

This clonotype was recorded at least ten times. The chain couples TRBV4-1 to TRBJ1-6; a weak D match, TRBD1 (5 bases). This CDR3 is 16 amino acids long. Per germline, CDR1 MGHRA and CDR2 YSYEKL. With 0 bases removed from V and 7 bases from J, the gap between germline ends came to 13 bases. CDR3 protein: CASSQDRGRVNSPLHF. The DNA of the CDR3 is TGCGCCAGCAGCCAAGATAGGGGCAGGGTGAATTCACCCCTCCACTTT.

This clonotype has ten or more counts. J is TRBJ2-7 and V is TRBV4-1, with 11 nucleotides matching TRBD2. The CDR3 sequence is 15 residues long. J was trimmed by 2 bases and V by 1 base; bases with no gene match: 1. CDR1 and CDR2 (germline): MGHRA, YSYEKL. CDR3 nucleotide sequence: TGCGCCAGCAGCCAAGTAGCGGGGGGGCCCTACGAGCAGTACTTC. Translation: CASSQVAGGPYEQYF.

This clonotype was seen at least ten times. The chain carries TRBV28 and TRBJ2-5; D might be TRBD1 or TRBD2, each matching 5 bases. Germline assignment: CDR1 MDHEN and CDR2 SYDVKM. V lost 3 bases, J lost 5 bases, and 22 bases lay in between. This CDR3 spans 17 amino acids. CDR3 sequence: CASSLFTDSGDGETQYF. The CDR3 nucleotides read TGTGCCAGCAGTTTGTTTACCGATAGTGGGGACGGCGAGACCCAGTACTTC.

This clonotype was observed at least ten times. The chain recombines TRBV12-3 or TRBV12-4 with TRBJ2-1; no definite D call. This CDR3 contains 13 residues. V was shortened by 3 bases and J by 6 bases, with 9 bases between the two germline ends. The DNA for the CDR3 is TGTGCCAGCAGTTTCGGCCGGGTCAATGAGCAGTTCTTC. Translating it yields CASSFGRVNEQFF.

This clonotype has ten or more counts. The rearrangement joins TRBV7-9 to TRBJ2-2, with 7 positions matching TRBD1. Per the germline V gene, CDR1 is SEHNR and CDR2 is FQNEAQ (reference sequence). There are 13 residues in the CDR3. J lost 6 bases, V lost 5 bases, and 3 bases had no gene match. The CDR3 here is CASSQGVPGELFF. CDR3 nucleotide sequence: TGTGCCAGCAGCCAGGGGGTGCCCGGGGAGCTGTTTTTT.

This clonotype was detected ten times or more. Mismatch with germline at one junction end may stem from a read error. The chain combines TRBV20-1 with TRBJ1-5; D is unresolved. Germline-derived CDR1 and CDR2 are DFQATT and SNEGSKA (reference sequence). This CDR3 is built from 12 residues. DNA of the CDR3: TGCAGTGCTAGTCCGGGCAATCAGCCCCAGAATTTT. It yields the protein CSASPGNQPQNF.

The rearrangement uses TRBV5-1 and TRBJ2-2; D unresolved. CDR1 SGHRS and CDR2 YFSETQ come from the germline V gene. The V and J ends lost 1 base and 0 bases respectively, with 13 bases between them. The CDR3 runs 17 residues. Written as DNA, the CDR3 is TGCGCCAGCAGCTTGCCGGCAGACCGCGCGAACACCGGGGAGCTGTTTTTT. It specifies CASSLPADRANTGELFF.

This clonotype was detected ten times or more. The gene calls are TRBV27 and TRBJ2-1; 7 bases are a match to TRBD2. Germline V gene sequence: CDR1 MNHEY, CDR2 SMNVEV (reference sequence). After removal of 7 bases from V and 2 bases from J, the junction contained 5 bases not matched to a gene. This CDR3 spans 14 amino acids. The CDR3 DNA follows: TGTGCCAGCACCCAGCGGGGAGCCTACAATGAGCAGTTCTTC. Its protein product is CASTQRGAYNEQFF.

This clonotype was seen repeatedly, ten times or more. This chain links TRBV12-3 or TRBV12-4 with TRBJ2-5; 7 bases line up with TRBD1. The CDR3 length is 13 residues. V was pared by 5 bases and J by 10 bases, with 10 bases of the junction left unmatched. CDR3 region: CASSAIGGGNQYF. The CDR3 nucleotides are TGTGCCAGCAGTGCCATAGGGGGCGGAAACCAGTACTTC.